The 32 T cell receptor beta chains below all came from one sample that was sequenced in a study of OX40 agonist ivuxolimab in advanced cancers. TCRdb's copy holds only in-frame clones and misses some; the assay was immunoSEQ multiplex PCR. The sample shows some 49,000 clones, 70% to 85% of them seen only once. Sequenced material: CD4+ or CD8+ T cells sorted from blood, taken in a trial of the OX40 agonist ivuxolimab. The receptors derive from an adult with an advanced solid tumor such as melanoma, head and neck, liver or kidney cancer.

The chain uses TRBV5-1 and TRBJ1-2, with D possibly TRBD1 on 5 matching bases. The CDR3 contains 15 residues. CDR1 is SGHRS, CDR2 YFSETQ, per germline. Trimming shortened V by 1 base and J by 0 bases, and 10 bases separated the two germline ends. This CDR3 reads CASSLNRGSNYGYTF. CDR3 DNA sequence: TGCGCCAGCAGCTTGAATAGGGGATCTAACTATGGCTACACCTTC.

This chain joins TRBV7-8 and TRBJ2-2; the match to TRBD2 covers 11 bases. Germline V lookup: CDR1 SGHVS, CDR2 FQNEAQ. Trimming cost V 1 base and J 4 bases; bases outside gene matches: 8. CDR3 size: 18 residues. The CDR3 DNA sequence: TGTGCCAGCAGCTTAGTTTCGGCTAGCGGGGGGATCACCGGGGAGCTGTTTTTT. This sequence encodes CASSLVSASGGITGELFF.

This CDR3 is CASSPGTGISSYNEQFF. The CDR3 nucleotides are TGTGCCAGCAGTCCCGGGACAGGGATTAGCTCCTACAATGAGCAGTTCTTC. The V call is TRBV28, the J call TRBJ2-1; 9 bases agree with TRBD1. The CDR3 spans 17 residues. The V and J ends lost 5 bases and 0 bases, in that order; junction bases with no gene match: 8. Germline CDR1 and CDR2: MDHEN and SYDVKM. Full variable domain (rest looked up from reference TRBV28 and TRBJ2-1): DVKVTQSSRYLVKRTGEKVFLECVQDMDHENMFWYRQDPGLGLRLIYFSYDVKMKEKGDIPEGYSVSREKKERFSLILESASTNQTSMYLCASSPGTGISSYNEQFFGPGTRLTVL.

The CDR3 DNA follows: TGCGCCAGCAGCGGGACTAGCGGGGGCCCCGCCGGGGATGAGCAGTTCTTC. It yields the protein CASSGTSGGPAGDEQFF. The V and J genes are TRBV10-1 and TRBJ2-1; TRBD2 matches 14 bases. The ends lost 6 bases at V and 8 bases at J; junction bases unmatched: 12. The CDR3 is made up of 17 amino acids. Germline CDR1 and CDR2: WNHNN and SYGVQD (reference sequence).

The J gene is TRBJ2-3, the V gene TRBV10-1, with 11 bases matching TRBD2. Losses at the gene ends were 4 bases for V and 3 bases for J; bases not matched to a gene: 9. CDR1 and CDR2 (germline): WNHNN, SYGVQD (reference sequence). The CDR3 loop spans 17 amino acids. This CDR3 reads CASSGLEGTSGTDTQYF. CDR3 coding DNA: TGCGCCAGCAGTGGGTTAGAAGGGACTAGCGGAACAGATACGCAGTATTTT.

The V and J genes are TRBV11-1 and TRBJ1-2; TRBD1 aligns across 11 bases. Germline assignment: CDR1 SGHAT and CDR2 FQDESV (reference sequence). This CDR3 region has 15 residues. J lost 5 bases, V lost 11 bases, and 13 bases had no gene match. CDR3 region: CAAKGGTGGKYGYTF. Written as DNA, the CDR3 is TGTGCCGCCAAAGGGGGGACAGGGGGGAAGTATGGCTACACCTTC.

The rearrangement links TRBV28 to TRBJ2-3; TRBD2 matches at 12 bases. CDR1 and CDR2 from the germline V gene are MDHEN and SYDVKM. The J segment lost 4 bases and the V segment lost 0 bases, leaving 5 bases of the junction unmatched. The CDR3 sequence is 17 residues long. In DNA, the CDR3 is TGTGCCAGCAGTTTATGGGACCTAGCGGGGGGGCCAGATACGCAGTATTTT. Translation: CASSLWDLAGGPDTQYF.

V usage is TRBV5-6 and J usage is TRBJ1-1; 8 positions match TRBD1. CDR1 SGHDT and CDR2 YYEEEE come from the germline V gene. Germline trimming cut 4 bases from V and 6 bases from J; bases unmatched to any gene: 2. The CDR3 contains 12 residues. The DNA for the CDR3 is TGTGCCAGCAGCACAGGGGGGCCTGAAGCTTTCTTT. Its protein is CASSTGGPEAFF.

V is TRBV29-1 and J is TRBJ1-2, with D possibly matching TRBD1 (6 bases). This CDR3 comprises 17 residues. Trimming took off 0 bases at V and 4 bases at J, with 21 bases between the two ends. Germline CDR1 SQVTM, CDR2 ANQGSEA. The CDR3 nucleotides read TGCAGCGTTGAAGATCCCCACCACAGGGTTGGGGTCTATGGCTACACCTTC. This translates into CSVEDPHHRVGVYGYTF.

The chain couples TRBV19 to TRBJ1-5; unclear D gene. V was pared by 2 bases and J by 3 bases, with 8 bases between. Looked up from germline, CDR1 is LNHDA and CDR2 is SQIVND (reference sequence). The CDR3 runs 14 residues. Written as DNA, the CDR3 is TGTGCCAGTAGTATATCGAGGGACAATCAGCCCCAGCATTTT. This gives the protein CASSISRDNQPQHF. Filled out from reference TRBV19 and TRBJ1-5, the complete variable domain reads DGGITQSPKYLFRKEGQNVTLSCEQNLNHDAMYWYRQDPGQGLRLIYYSQIVNDFQKGDIAEGYSVSREKKESFPLTVTSAQKNPTAFYLCASSISRDNQPQHFGDGTRLSIL.

J is TRBJ1-2 and V is TRBV7-2; TRBD1 is a possible D gene (5 bases). The V gene's germline CDR1 is SGHTA and CDR2 FQGNSA. The germline V and J ends were trimmed by 5 bases and 5 bases, with 18 bases remaining between them. The CDR3 sequence is 15 residues long. In DNA, the CDR3 is TGTGCCAGCAGCCCCTCAGGGTTCGGAATATATGGCTACACCTTC. Protein sequence: CASSPSGFGIYGYTF.

V is TRBV5-4 and J is TRBJ2-7; 9 nucleotides line up with TRBD1. The trim removed 3 bases at V and 0 bases at J, leaving 4 bases unmatched. The CDR3 extends over 15 amino acids. The germline V gene encodes CDR1 SGHNT and CDR2 YYREEE (reference sequence). The CDR3 sequence is CASSWGQGSSYEQYF. The DNA for the CDR3 is TGTGCCAGCAGCTGGGGACAGGGTAGCTCCTACGAGCAGTACTTC.

Notes on this clone: Its ends do not fully match the called genes, so a read error is possible. This chain joins TRBV28 and TRBJ2-7; a possible D gene is TRBD1 (5 bases). The germline gives CDR1 MDHEN, CDR2 SYDVKM. CDR3 length: 12 amino acids. The CDR3 region has the DNA TGTGCCAGCAGTTTATGGACGGACATAACCCACTTC. Protein product: CASSLWTDITHF. Combining the CDR3 with reference TRBV28 and TRBJ2-7 gives the whole variable domain DVKVTQSSRYLVKRTGEKVFLECVQDMDHENMFWYRQDPGLGLRLIYFSYDVKMKEKGDIPEGYSVSREKKERFSLILESASTNQTSMYLCASSLWTDITHFGPGTRLTVT.

The rearrangement joins TRBV28 to TRBJ2-5, with D perhaps TRBD2 (7 bases). Germline lookup yields CDR1 MDHEN and CDR2 SYDVKM. V lost 4 bases and J lost 4, with 13 bases in between. The CDR3 spans 14 residues. CDR3 sequence (DNA): TGTGCCAGCAGTTCCGGGGGGCGGGGAGAGACCCAGTACTTC. Translation gives CASSSGGRGETQYF.

The rearrangement uses TRBV7-9 and TRBJ1-3; D not resolved. Germline lookup yields CDR1 SEHNR and CDR2 FQNEAQ (reference sequence). The V end was cut by 5 bases, the J end by 0 bases, with 8 bases between. This CDR3 comprises 14 residues. CDR3 loop: CASSHTSSGNTIYF. The CDR3 DNA follows: TGTGCCAGCAGCCATACTAGCTCTGGAAACACCATATATTTT.

The gene calls are TRBV6-1 and TRBJ2-3, with TRBD2 identical over 9 bases. The CDR3 covers 16 residues. Germline V gene lookup returns CDR1 MNHNS and CDR2 SASEGT. V trimming: 2 bases; J trimming: 0 bases; junction bases outside the gene matches: 3. This chain's CDR3 is CASSESLAGSTDTQYF. The DNA for the CDR3 is TGTGCCAGCAGTGAAAGCCTAGCGGGGAGCACAGATACGCAGTATTTT.

V gene TRBV7-3 combines with J gene TRBJ2-2; no firm D call. Trimming removed 5 bases from V and 0 bases from J, with 7 bases in between. Germline V gene lookup returns CDR1 SGHTA and CDR2 FQGTGA. The CDR3 spans 14 residues. The DNA for the CDR3 is TGTGCCAGCAGCCAAACTCCGAACACCGGGGAGCTGTTTTTT. Translated, it gives CASSQTPNTGELFF.

Written as DNA, the CDR3 is TGTGCCAGCAGTGAACCGGGACTAGCGGGGGAGACCCAGTACTTC. This translates into CASSEPGLAGETQYF. The chain uses TRBV25-1 and TRBJ2-5, with 13 bases aligning to TRBD2. The V segment lost 2 bases and the J segment 5 bases; nucleotides outside the gene matches: 2. The CDR3 extends over 15 amino acids. Germline CDR1 MGHDK, CDR2 SYGVNS.

This sequence joins TRBV15 and TRBJ2-7; possibly TRBD1 for D (6 bases). The CDR3 sequence is 14 residues long. V was cut by 4 bases and J by 1 base, with 11 bases left in between. Germline CDR1 LNHNV, CDR2 YYDKDF (reference sequence). The CDR3 DNA reads as TGTGCCACCAGCATCGGACAGAAATCCTACGAGCAGTACTTC. Translation: CATSIGQKSYEQYF.

This chain links TRBV6-1 with TRBJ1-1, with D tentatively TRBD1 (5 bases). The CDR3 spans 12 residues. Trimming cost V 6 bases and J 7 bases, with 12 bases left between them. In germline, CDR1 is MNHNS, CDR2 SASEGT. The CDR3 bases are TGTGCCAGCAGGGACGACAGCAGTGAAGCTTTCTTT. It translates to CASRDDSSEAFF.

The chain links TRBV18 to TRBJ2-5, with D perhaps TRBD1 (5 bases). V was pared by 4 bases and J by 2 bases, with 8 bases between. CDR1 KGHSH and CDR2 LQKENI come from the germline V gene. The length of the CDR3 is 13 residues. CDR3 region: CASSLQEQETQYF. CDR3 nucleotides: TGTGCCAGCTCACTACAGGAGCAAGAGACCCAGTACTTC.

In its sample, this clone was seen once. The chain couples TRBV30 to TRBJ2-7; D possibly matches TRBD1 or TRBD2 (6 bases each). In germline, CDR1 is GTSNPN, CDR2 SVGIG (reference sequence). Trimming pared 1 base from V and 9 bases from J, leaving 19 bases between. This CDR3 has 14 amino acids. DNA for the CDR3: TGTGCCTGGAGTGACTCCCCAGGGGAGGTGGGGCAGTACTTC. The encoded protein is CAWSDSPGEVGQYF. The variable domain in full, with the rest retrieved from reference TRBV30 and TRBJ2-7, is SQTIHQWPATLVQPVGSPLSLECTVEGTSNPNLYWYRQAAGRGLQLLFYSVGIGQISSEVPQNLSASRPQDRQFILSSKKLLLSDSGFYLCAWSDSPGEVGQYFGPGTRLTVT.

The gene calls are TRBV7-2 and TRBJ1-2, with D uncertain. The CDR3 has 14 residues. Germline CDR1 and CDR2: SGHTA and FQGNSA. The V gene lost 5 bases and the J gene lost 0 bases, with 10 bases spanning the gap. Written as DNA, the CDR3 is TGTGCCAGCAGCCCCACCCCGGCTAACTATGGCTACACCTTC. This codes for CASSPTPANYGYTF.

The chain links TRBV9 to TRBJ2-3, with 12 bases matching TRBD2. This CDR3 region has 14 residues. Germline values: CDR1 SGDLS, CDR2 YYNGEE. V lost 4 bases and J lost 6; bases outside the gene matches: 3. DNA of the CDR3: TGTGCCAGCAGCCTCACTAGCGGGGGGGATACGCAGTATTTT. It is translated as CASSLTSGGDTQYF. The full variable domain, with the rest looked up from reference TRBV9 and TRBJ2-3, is DSGVTQTPKHLITATGQRVTLRCSPRSGDLSVYWYQQSLDQGLQFLIQYYNGEERAKGNILERFSAQQFPDLHSELNLSSLELGDSALYFCASSLTSGGDTQYFGPGTRLTVL.

V and J are TRBV29-1 and TRBJ2-5; the D gene could be TRBD1 or TRBD2 (6 bases each). CDR1 is SQVTM and CDR2 is ANQGSEA in the germline V gene. CDR3 length: 13 amino acids. V was trimmed by 7 bases and J by 5 bases, leaving 17 bases between them. CDR3 loop: CSGRRGVRETQYF. CDR3 sequence (DNA): TGCAGCGGGAGGAGGGGGGTCAGGGAGACCCAGTACTTC.

This clone has more than one count but fewer than ten. CDR3 nucleotides: TGTGCCAGCAGCATAGCCATGAACACTGAAGCTTTCTTT. Protein sequence: CASSIAMNTEAFF. The chain is built from TRBV9 and TRBJ1-1; no firm D call. There are 13 residues in the CDR3. From germline, CDR1 is SGDLS and CDR2 YYNGEE. The V and J ends lost 4 bases and 0 bases respectively, with 7 bases between them.

The chain has TRBV21-1 and TRBJ2-1; the tabulated D call, TRBD1, remains unverified against the DNA. TRBV21-1 is deemed a pseudogene. This CDR3 comprises 15 residues. The DNA of the CDR3 is TGTGCCAGCAGCATCCTACAGGGGAAGTTCAATGAGCAGTTCTTC. It is translated as CASSILQGKFNEQFF.

The chain employs TRBV21-1 and TRBJ2-5; the listed D gene, TRBD2, was not tested against the DNA. TRBV21-1 is a pseudogene. The CDR3 loop spans 12 amino acids. DNA of the CDR3: TGTGCCAGCAGCAAATATAGAGTGCCCGAGGACTTC. Protein sequence: CASSKYRVPEDF.

The chain recombines TRBV7-9 with TRBJ1-4, with D hard to call. This CDR3 region has 15 residues. V dropped 1 base and J dropped 5 bases, with 11 bases sitting between them. Germline V gene lookup returns CDR1 SEHNR and CDR2 FQNEAQ (reference sequence). The CDR3 protein is CASSLEGRLNEKLFF. CDR3 nucleotide sequence: TGTGCCAGCAGCTTAGAGGGCAGACTGAATGAAAAACTGTTTTTT. The full variable domain, with the rest looked up from reference TRBV7-9 and TRBJ1-4, is DTGVSQNPRHKITKRGQNVTFRCDPISEHNRLYWYRQTLGQGPEFLTYFQNEAQLEKSRLLSDRFSAERPKGSFSTLEIQRTEQGDSAMYLCASSLEGRLNEKLFFGSGTQLSVL.

CDR3 bases: TGTGCCAGCTGGCGACGGCCTTACGAGCAGTACTTC. Translating gives CASWRRPYEQYF. The chain combines TRBV6-5 with TRBJ2-7; D gene unclear. The CDR3 is 12 residues long. CDR1 and CDR2 from the germline V gene are MNHEY and SVGAGI. V shed 8 bases and J shed 4 bases, with 12 bases lying between them.

This chain connects TRBV5-6 to TRBJ2-3; weak D call: TRBD2 (5 bases). V was cut by 0 bases and J by 7 bases, with 18 bases left in between. Germline loops: CDR1 SGHDT, CDR2 YYEEEE. This CDR3 comprises 16 residues. The CDR3 is CASSLVSNTGMHTQYF. In DNA form, the CDR3 reads TGTGCCAGCAGCTTGGTTTCTAACACGGGGATGCATACGCAGTATTTT.

This clone was seen just once. The chain recombines TRBV15 with TRBJ2-2, with 9 bases fitting TRBD2. Germline V lookup: CDR1 LNHNV, CDR2 YYDKDF (reference sequence). V gave up 0 bases and J gave up 0 bases; unmatched junction bases: 2. This CDR3 spans 17 amino acids. CDR3 DNA sequence: TGTGCCACCAGCAGAGAATTAGCGGGAGCGAACACCGGGGAGCTGTTTTTT. Its protein product is CATSRELAGANTGELFF.